This passage covers 20 T cell receptor beta chains from one sample sequenced in a study of T-cell reconstitution after alpha-beta-depleted transplantation in children. Preparing the TCRbeta library involved the use of unique molecular identifiers. TCRdb passed the PCR reads through MiXCR, listing each CDR3 protein once. The data show approximately 70,000 distinct CDR3 sequences, roughly 5.2% seen once. This specimen consisted of PBMCs, mostly from graft donor cells, obtained 180 days after TCRalphabeta/CD19-depleted stem cell transplant. The receptors come from a boy younger than two who had a stem cell transplant for acute myeloid leukemia, so the T cells may come from the graft donor.

This clonotype was detected many times. This chain uses TRBV7-9 with TRBJ2-7; D gene unclear. This CDR3 is 14 amino acids long. Germline CDR1 reads SEHNR; CDR2 reads FQNEAQ (reference sequence). V was cut by 5 bases and J by 0 bases, with 11 bases left in between. The chain's CDR3 is CASSPRVDSYEQYV. In DNA form, the CDR3 reads TGTGCCAGCAGCCCCCGGGTCGACTCCTACGAGCAGTACGTC.

Ten or more counts support this clonotype. The genes are TRBV18 and TRBJ2-7; no clear D gene. The CDR3 has 14 residues. CDR1 is KGHSH and CDR2 is LQKENI in the germline V gene. V lost 4 bases to trimming and J lost 2 bases, with 12 bases between them. CDR3 in amino acids: CASSQKAGPYEQYF. CDR3 DNA: TGTGCCAGCTCACAAAAGGCAGGTCCCTACGAGCAGTACTTC.

This clonotype was detected ten times or more. In nucleotides, the CDR3 is TGCAGTCAAGGGGGGAGGACCTACAATGAGCAGTTCTTC. It specifies CSQGGRTYNEQFF. This chain links TRBV20-1 with TRBJ2-1; D may match TRBD1 or TRBD2 (6 bases each). This CDR3 has 13 residues. V lost 8 bases to trimming and J lost 2 bases, with 13 bases between them. The germline CDR1 and CDR2 sequences are DFQATT and SNEGSKA (reference sequence).

This clonotype has a count of ten or more. This chain uses TRBV7-2 with TRBJ2-2, with D possibly matching TRBD1 (6 bases). The length of the CDR3 is 15 residues. V lost 6 bases to trimming and J lost 0 bases, with 11 bases between them. Germline V gene lookup returns CDR1 SGHTA and CDR2 FQGNSA. CDR3 sequence reads: CASSPDRTNTGELFF. The CDR3 DNA is TGTGCCAGCAGTCCCGACAGGACGAACACCGGGGAGCTGTTTTTT.

This clonotype was seen many times. In DNA form, the CDR3 reads TGTGCCTGGAGCGGGGCAAGCTCCTACGAGCAGTACTTC. As protein: CAWSGASSYEQYF. The genes are TRBV30 and TRBJ2-7; either TRBD1 or TRBD2 may supply D (5 bases each). This CDR3 has 13 amino acids. Trimming left V 3 bases short and J 0 bases short, with 9 bases between. The V gene's germline CDR1 is GTSNPN and CDR2 SVGIG (reference sequence).

This chain connects TRBV11-3 to TRBJ2-7, with D hard to call. V dropped 6 bases and J dropped 3 bases, with 18 bases sitting between them. This CDR3 contains 15 residues. Germline assignment: CDR1 SGHNT and CDR2 YENEEA. The CDR3 sequence: CASSDARWRSYEQYF. The CDR3 coding sequence is TGTGCCAGCAGTGACGCCCGGTGGCGAAGCTACGAGCAGTACTTC. Based on the CDR3 plus reference TRBV11-3 and TRBJ2-7, the full variable domain is EAGVVQSPRYKIIEKKQPVAFWCNPISGHNTLYWYLQNLGQGPELLIRYENEEAVDDSQLPKDRFSAERLKGVDSTLKIQPAELGDSAVYLCASSDARWRSYEQYFGPGTRLTVT.

The chain recombines TRBV4-1 with TRBJ2-4, with D tentatively TRBD2 (5 bases). Germline V CDR1 and CDR2: MGHRA, YSYEKL. Trimming removed 0 bases from V and 0 bases from J, with 12 bases in between. This CDR3 comprises 17 residues. Here the CDR3 reads CASSQDRDPLAKNIQYF. The CDR3 DNA is TGCGCCAGCAGCCAAGATCGGGATCCGCTAGCCAAAAACATTCAGTACTTC.

Ten or more counts support this clonotype. CDR3: CASRGLDETQYF. Here the CDR3 DNA reads TGTGCCAGCAGAGGACTAGATGAGACCCAGTACTTC. This chain uses TRBV11-2 with TRBJ2-5; 7 nucleotides agree with TRBD2. Trimming cost V 6 bases and J 5 bases; bases outside gene matches: 3. The V gene's germline CDR1 is SGHAT and CDR2 FQNNGV. The CDR3 is made up of 12 amino acids.

Ten or more counts support this clonotype. V usage is TRBV27 and J usage is TRBJ2-5; TRBD2 might be the D (7 bases). This CDR3 is built from 15 residues. Germline V gene data show CDR1 as MNHEY and CDR2 as SMNVEV (reference sequence). Deletions cut 1 base from V and 2 bases from J, with 11 bases between. CDR3 bases: TGTGCCAGCAGTTTATTGGGGGGGCTGCAAGAGACCCAGTACTTC. It is translated as CASSLLGGLQETQYF.

This clonotype showed up many times. V and J are TRBV3-1 and TRBJ2-7; D is unclear. Germline V gives CDR1 LGHDT, CDR2 YNNKEL (reference sequence). There are 13 residues in the CDR3. Trimming took off 1 base at V and 2 bases at J, with 6 bases between the two ends. CDR3 nucleotide sequence: TGTGCCAGCAGCCAAGCGGAGACCTACGAGCAGTACTTC. Its protein is CASSQAETYEQYF.

This clonotype was observed at least ten times. CDR3 sequence reads: CASSRRGGAYIPYGYTF. CDR3 in DNA: TGCGCCAGCAGCCGGCGAGGGGGAGCATATATTCCCTATGGCTACACCTTC. V and J are TRBV4-1 and TRBJ1-2; perhaps TRBD1 as D (6 bases). CDR3 length equals 17 residues. V lost 4 bases and J 4 bases, leaving 22 bases between the germline ends. Germline V gene sequence: CDR1 MGHRA, CDR2 YSYEKL.

At least ten counts were recorded for this clonotype. V usage is TRBV11-2 and J usage is TRBJ2-7, with D tentatively TRBD2 (5 bases). The germline V gene has CDR1 SGHAT and CDR2 FQNNGV. This CDR3 has 17 amino acids. V was clipped by 2 bases and J by 3 bases, with 20 bases between them. The CDR3 loop reads CASSLYPSPGNVYEQYF. The CDR3 nucleotides are TGTGCCAGCAGCTTATACCCTAGCCCGGGAAACGTCTACGAGCAGTACTTC.

In this sample, this clonotype turned up many times. The chain joins TRBV7-2 to TRBJ2-1; a weak D match, TRBD2 (6 bases). The V gene lost 1 base and the J gene lost 6 bases, with 10 bases spanning the gap. CDR1 SGHTA and CDR2 FQGNSA come from the germline V gene. CDR3 length equals 14 residues. CDR3 nucleotide sequence: TGTGCCAGCAGCTTAGACATGGGAGGCAATGAGCAGTTCTTC. Residues: CASSLDMGGNEQFF.

This clonotype was seen many times. The chain joins TRBV15 to TRBJ1-4; the D is unclear. The germline V gene has CDR1 LNHNV and CDR2 YYDKDF (reference sequence). The CDR3 covers 18 residues. Deletions cut 2 bases from V and 5 bases from J, with 21 bases between. CDR3 DNA: TGTGCCACCAGCAGATCCTTATTATTTCAGGCTATCAATGAAAAACTGTTTTTT. It codes for CATSRSLLFQAINEKLFF.

The table lists this clonotype with many counts. This chain links TRBV5-6 with TRBJ1-1; D uncertain. This CDR3 is built from 15 residues. CDR1 and CDR2 from the germline V gene are SGHDT and YYEEEE. V lost 1 base and J 2 bases, leaving 12 bases between the germline ends. The CDR3 sequence: CASSLSVVANTEAFF. In DNA, the CDR3 is TGTGCCAGCAGCTTGTCGGTTGTAGCTAACACTGAAGCTTTCTTT.

With respect to this clonotype: It may be a read error: a sequence one base away is much more abundant. The CDR3 sequence is CASSLGVPYEQYF. The CDR3, as DNA: TGTGCCAGCAGCTTGGGGGTCCCCTACGAGCAGTACTTC. This rearrangement joins TRBV5-4 to TRBJ2-7; D ambiguous. This CDR3 spans 13 amino acids. CDR1 and CDR2 from the germline V gene are SGHNT and YYREEE (reference sequence). Trimming stripped 0 bases from V and 2 bases from J, with 6 bases between.

This clonotype was found many times. J is TRBJ1-5 and V is TRBV28, with 8 nucleotides matching TRBD1. The germline V gene has CDR1 MDHEN and CDR2 SYDVKM. The CDR3 spans 13 residues. The junction had 10 bases not matched to a gene; V was cut back by 11 bases and J by 7 bases. Written as DNA, the CDR3 is TGTGCCGGGGGACAGGCCGGGTTCCAGCCCCAGCATTTT. It is translated as CAGGQAGFQPQHF.

The chain joins TRBV7-8 to TRBJ2-7; D not resolved. Trimming left V 1 base short and J 1 base short, with 2 bases between. The CDR3 covers 12 residues. Germline CDR1 reads SGHVS; CDR2 reads FQNEAQ. CDR3 sequence reads: CASSLGSYEQYV. For the CDR3, the DNA is TGTGCCAGCAGCTTAGGATCCTACGAGCAGTACGTC.

This clonotype showed up many times. Here the CDR3 DNA reads TGCAGCGTTGAGGGGAGGACTAGCGGCCGGGCTGGGGGCCAGTACTTC. Its translation is CSVEGRTSGRAGGQYF. The chain joins TRBV29-1 to TRBJ2-5; 10 bases line up with TRBD2. Germline trimming cut 3 bases from V and 10 bases from J; bases unmatched to any gene: 17. Germline CDR1 is SQVTM and CDR2 is ANQGSEA. CDR3 length: 16 amino acids.

This clonotype came up many times. In nucleotides, the CDR3 is TGTGCCAGCAGCCCCGGCAGGGAGGAGACCCAGTACTTC. The encoded protein is CASSPGREETQYF. The rearrangement uses TRBV7-9 and TRBJ2-5; D may be TRBD1 or TRBD2 (5 bases each). The CDR3 runs to 13 residues. Germline V gives CDR1 SEHNR, CDR2 FQNEAQ (reference sequence). Trimming left V 5 bases short and J 5 bases short, with 12 bases between.